This T cell receptor (beta chain) is drawn from a study of technical replicates of blood from a few donors. The CDR3 has 12 amino acids. Germline CDR1 SGHVS, CDR2 FNYEAQ. V lost 2 bases, J lost 4 bases, and 6 bases lay in between. This clone was detected only once. Generated by immunoSEQ multiplex PCR, the TCRdb table keeps only in-frame clones and is missing some. The sample carries roughly 40,000 clones, over 95% recorded once. This sequence was found in a human donor in good health. The J gene is TRBJ2-7, the V gene TRBV7-6, with D maybe TRBD1 (5 bases). The sequenced material came from T cells isolated from PBMCs. The CDR3 DNA follows: TGTGCCAGCAGCTTAACAGGATACGAGCAGTACTTC. Translating gives CASSLTGYEQYF.